The clone carrying this T cell receptor beta chain was recorded at least ten times. Its antigen is not identified. A read error may account for a junction end that differs from germline. This sample was included in a study of cytomegalovirus exposure and HLA in healthy donors. Study-wide results and limits: Using the classifier, cytomegalovirus status was reportedly diagnosed with high specificity and sensitivity. Altogether, 160 or so TCR beta chains were recorded as cytomegalovirus-associated.

Germline V gene lookup returns CDR1 SGHAT and CDR2 FQNNGV. This CDR3 spans 14 amino acids. Profiled with immunoSEQ multiplex PCR; TCRdb holds only in-frame clones, not every one. The data contain fewer than 400,000 clones, roughly 86% of them singletons. The receptor was isolated from a man aged 30 to 39 in good health and CMV-seronegative. The chain couples TRBV11-2 to TRBJ2-7, with 7 bases that match TRBD1. The specimen was PBMCs. The CDR3 loop reads CASSIDRVYYEQYF. The CDR3 nucleotides are TGTGCCAGCAGCATAGACAGGGTATACTACGAGCAGTACTTC.